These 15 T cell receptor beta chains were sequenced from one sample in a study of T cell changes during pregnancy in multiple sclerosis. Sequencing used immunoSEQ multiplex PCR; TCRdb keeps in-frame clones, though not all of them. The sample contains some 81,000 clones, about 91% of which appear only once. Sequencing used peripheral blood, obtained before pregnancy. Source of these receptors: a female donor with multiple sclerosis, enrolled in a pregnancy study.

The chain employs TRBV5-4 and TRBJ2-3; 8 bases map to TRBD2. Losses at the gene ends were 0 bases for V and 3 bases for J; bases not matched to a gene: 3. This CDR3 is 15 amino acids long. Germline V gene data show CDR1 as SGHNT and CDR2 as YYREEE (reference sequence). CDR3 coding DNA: TGTGCCAGCAGCTTGGTTTTAGCGGGGACAGATACGCAGTATTTT. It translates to CASSLVLAGTDTQYF.

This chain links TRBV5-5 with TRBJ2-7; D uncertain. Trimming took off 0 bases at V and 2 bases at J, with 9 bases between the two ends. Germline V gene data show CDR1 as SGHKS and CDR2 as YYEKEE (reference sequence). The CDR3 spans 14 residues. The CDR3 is CASSLGAAPYEQYF. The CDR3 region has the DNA TGTGCCAGCAGCTTGGGGGCAGCCCCCTACGAGCAGTACTTC.

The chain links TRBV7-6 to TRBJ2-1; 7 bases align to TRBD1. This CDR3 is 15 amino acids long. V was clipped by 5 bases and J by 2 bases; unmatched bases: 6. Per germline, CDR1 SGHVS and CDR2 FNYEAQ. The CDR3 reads CASSRVTGTYNEQFF. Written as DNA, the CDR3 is TGTGCCAGCAGCCGGGTGACAGGGACCTACAATGAGCAGTTCTTC.

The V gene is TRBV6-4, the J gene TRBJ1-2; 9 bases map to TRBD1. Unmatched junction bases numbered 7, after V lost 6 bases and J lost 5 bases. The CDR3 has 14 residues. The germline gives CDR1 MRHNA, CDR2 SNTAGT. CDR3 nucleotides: TGTGCCAGCAGACCGACAGGGGGGGGTTATGGCTACACCTTC. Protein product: CASRPTGGGYGYTF.

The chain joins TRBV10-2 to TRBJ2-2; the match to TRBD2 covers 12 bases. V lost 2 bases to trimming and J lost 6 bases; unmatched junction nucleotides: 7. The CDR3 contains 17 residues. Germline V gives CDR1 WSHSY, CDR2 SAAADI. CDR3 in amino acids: CASSEGLAGSGSGELFF. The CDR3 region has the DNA TGCGCCAGCAGTGAGGGACTAGCGGGAAGTGGGTCCGGGGAGCTGTTTTTT.

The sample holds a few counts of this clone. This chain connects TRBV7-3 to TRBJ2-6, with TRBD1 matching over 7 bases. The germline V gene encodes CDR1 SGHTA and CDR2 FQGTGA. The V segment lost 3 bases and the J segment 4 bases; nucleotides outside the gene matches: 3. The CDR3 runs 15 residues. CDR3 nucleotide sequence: TGTGCCAGCAGCTTTCAGGGGGAGGGGGCCAACGTCCTGACTTTC. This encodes CASSFQGEGANVLTF.

DNA of the CDR3: TGTGCCAGCAGCTGGACAGGGTTTGCGGTTCGGCCCCAGCATTTT. This gives the protein CASSWTGFAVRPQHF. The J gene is TRBJ1-5, the V gene TRBV7-3; 8 positions agree with TRBD1. This CDR3 region has 15 residues. V shed 4 bases, J shed 9 bases, and the junction held 11 bases outside the gene matches. Germline CDR1 SGHTA, CDR2 FQGTGA. The full variable domain, with the rest looked up from reference TRBV7-3 and TRBJ1-5, is GAGVSQTPSNKVTEKGKYVELRCDPISGHTALYWYRQSLGQGPEFLIYFQGTGAADDSGLPNDRFFAVRPEGSVSTLKIQRTERGDSAVYLCASSWTGFAVRPQHFGDGTRLSIL.

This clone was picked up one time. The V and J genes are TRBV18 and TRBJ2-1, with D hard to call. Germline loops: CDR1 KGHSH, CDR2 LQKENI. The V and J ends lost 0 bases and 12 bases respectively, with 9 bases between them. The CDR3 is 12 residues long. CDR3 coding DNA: TGTGCCAGCTCACCACCAGAGACACCGCAGTTCTTC. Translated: CASSPPETPQFF.

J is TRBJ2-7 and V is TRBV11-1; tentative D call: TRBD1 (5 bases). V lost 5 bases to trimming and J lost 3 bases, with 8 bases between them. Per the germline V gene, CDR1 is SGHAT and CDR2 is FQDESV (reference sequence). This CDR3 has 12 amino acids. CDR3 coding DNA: TGTGCCAGCAGCCCCGACAGCTACGAGCAGTACTTC. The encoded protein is CASSPDSYEQYF.

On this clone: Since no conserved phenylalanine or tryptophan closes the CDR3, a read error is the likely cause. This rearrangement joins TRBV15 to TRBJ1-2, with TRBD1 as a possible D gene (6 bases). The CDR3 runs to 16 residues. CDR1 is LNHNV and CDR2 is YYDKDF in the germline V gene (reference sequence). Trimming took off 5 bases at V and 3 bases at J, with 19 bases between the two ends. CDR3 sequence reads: CATSVNLAGADYGYTL. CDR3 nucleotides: TGTGCCACCAGCGTCAACCTGGCGGGGGCCGACTATGGCTACACCCTC.

The CDR3, as DNA: TGTGCCAGCAGTTTTCATCTAACGGGGGAGCTGTTTTTT. It translates to CASSFHLTGELFF. The rearrangement joins TRBV28 to TRBJ2-2; D is ambiguous. This CDR3 spans 13 amino acids. V lost 3 bases and J 8 bases, leaving 10 bases between the germline ends. Germline lookup yields CDR1 MDHEN and CDR2 SYDVKM.

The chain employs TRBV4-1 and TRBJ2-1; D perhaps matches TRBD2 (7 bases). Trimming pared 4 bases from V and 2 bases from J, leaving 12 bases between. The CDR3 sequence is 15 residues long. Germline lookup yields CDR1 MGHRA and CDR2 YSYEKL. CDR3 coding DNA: TGCGCCAGCAGCCCGGGGGCGGGGGCCTACAATGAGCAGTTCTTC. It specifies CASSPGAGAYNEQFF.

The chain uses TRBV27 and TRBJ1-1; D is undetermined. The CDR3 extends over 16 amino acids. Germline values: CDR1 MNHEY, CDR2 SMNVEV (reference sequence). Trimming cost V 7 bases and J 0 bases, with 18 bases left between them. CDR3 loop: CASTPRYPGMNTEAFF. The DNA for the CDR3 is TGTGCCAGCACCCCTCGATATCCGGGGATGAACACTGAAGCTTTCTTT.

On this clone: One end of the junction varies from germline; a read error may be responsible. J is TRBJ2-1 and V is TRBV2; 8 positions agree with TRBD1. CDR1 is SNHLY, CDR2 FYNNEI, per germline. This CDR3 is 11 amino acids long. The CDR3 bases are TGCGCCCATGGACAGGGTAGTGAGCAGTTCTTC. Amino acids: CAHGQGSEQFF.

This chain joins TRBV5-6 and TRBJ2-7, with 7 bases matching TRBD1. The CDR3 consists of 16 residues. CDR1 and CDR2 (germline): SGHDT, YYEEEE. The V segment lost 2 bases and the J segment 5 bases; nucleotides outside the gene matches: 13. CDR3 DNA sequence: TGTGCCAGCAGCTTCCAAGGGACAGCTCGCAGTGACGAGCAGTACTTC. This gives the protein CASSFQGTARSDEQYF.